The T cell receptor beta chain under discussion was sequenced for a study of blood T cells in healthy people across ages. General observations from the study: The long-lived group displayed more naive CD4+ cells, plus higher diversity, than the aged donors did.

A second PCR, run for about 6 to 11 cycles, used a sample-barcoded 5' primer plus a J-beta primer mix. TCRdb re-called the 5' RACE reads with MiXCR, one entry per CDR3 protein. This table holds some 700,000 distinct CDR3 sequences, 20% to 25% found once. This clonotype was picked up a small number of times. The antigen remains unidentified. With 3 bases clipped from V and 2 bases from J, the junction kept 3 bases outside the gene matches. Germline V gene lookup returns CDR1 SGHRS and CDR2 YFSETQ. This CDR3 has 14 amino acids. The chain has TRBV5-1 and TRBJ2-3; the match to TRBD1 covers 7 bases. Material: blood. This clonotype was sampled from a man in his 70s in good health. The CDR3 nucleotides are TGCGCCAGCAGCTGGGGACAGCCCACAGATACGCAGTATTTT. It codes for CASSWGQPTDTQYF.